The rows below give T cell receptor beta chains drawn from one sample of a study of beta chain features in type 1 diabetes. Assay: immunoSEQ multiplex PCR; the TCRdb copy retains only in-frame clones and omits some. The repertoire holds fewer than 350,000 clones, with 15% as singletons. Sequencing input: naive CD4+ T cells from blood. These receptors were taken from a man aged 18 to 35 with type 1 diabetes. CDR3s include the opening cysteine and the closing phenylalanine or tryptophan. Fields, in order: V gene, CDR3 protein.

>TRBV30
CARSGGMYNEQFF
>TRBV5-1
CASSPGLASTYEQYF
>TRBV7-2
CASTPHAGLAGELFF
>TRBV2
CASSYNRVMEPQHF
>TRBV7-2
CASSLNRGGAPDTQYF
>TRBV6-5
CASSYSGHYEQYF
>TRBV29-1
CSVEQGTRLAGDYEQYF
>TRBV11-2
CASRRGRGGRAHETQYF
>TRBV6-5
CASSQLDSWDGYTF
>TRBV5-4
CASSLHYRGDSPLHF
>TRBV4-2
CASSQEAGWTNSPLHF
>TRBV15
CATSRGQEAFF
>TRBV30
CAWSVIPGGGNEQFF
>TRBV18
CASSPDTYGYTF
>TRBV5-1
CASSALSGSMAGELFF
>TRBV28
CASTRQGAHTEAFF
>TRBV30
CAGMKGASTYEQYF
>TRBV5-6
CASTQGPGRERLHEQYF
>TRBV28
CASIPPGGGEQYF
>TRBV28
CASSTDRNSKNIQYF
>TRBV27
CASSLAAYTDTQYF
>TRBV19
CASKTDNQPQHF
>TRBV28
CASRGQGISYEQYF
>TRBV30
CAWSVRGGTGEAFF
>TRBV9
CASSDPLDGTGLNYGYTF
>TRBV4-2
CASSQEHLASSDGYTF
>TRBV29-1
CSVARDSSYGYTF
>TRBV29-1
CSGARDSGNTEAFF
>TRBV5-4
CASSPRTKGHGNEQYF
>TRBV19
CASRIRDEQYF
>TRBV2
CASLFAGGSGTGELFF
>TRBV4-1
CASSSSWRGNLEAFF
>TRBV5-1
CASSLLPGSTYEQYF
>TRBV7-9
CASSAGLALITDTQYF
>TRBV7-2
CASSFSSGMNYGYTF
>TRBV30
CAWRKGDVGQPQHF
>TRBV18
CASSPRARAESSYNEQFF
>TRBV28
CASTRNTEAFF
>TRBV6-5
CASSYAGTNYGYTF
>TRBV6-5
CASSYSRGASYEQYF
>TRBV18
CASSPEYNQPQHF
>TRBV13
CASSPHLSYEQYF
>TRBV18
CASSPQGAQVTEAFF
>TRBV6-6
CASRTTMGTEAFF
>TRBV5-1
CASRHGEGAYEQYF
>TRBV5-1
CASSSTGTGEDYGYTF
>TRBV7-9
CASSLLAGEYEQYF
>TRBV18
CASSPPKGGDEGETQYF
>TRBV15
CATSRGASSRNEQFF
>TRBV9
CASSVGSNQPQHF
>TRBV19
CASSVSRGPNQPQHF
>TRBV7-2
CASSPGTGLNEQFF
>TRBV6-6
CASSLSNTQYF
>TRBV14
CASSDGTAYGYTF
>TRBV4-2
CASSQGLAGGPGTGELFF